The 5 T cell receptor beta chains in this list originate from one sample, sequenced in a study of beta chain features in type 1 diabetes. The study, taken as a whole, reports: Shortening that was moderate but significant affected the TCRB CDR3s of Type 1 diabetes patients in all four CD4+ subsets.

Their antigens are not known. What was sequenced were expressed TCRB transcripts, since all of the isolated RNA had been reverse transcribed. The assay was immunoSEQ multiplex PCR, and TCRdb's table has in-frame clones only and misses some. The sample shows hundreds of thousands of clones, around an eighth of them seen only once. What was sequenced was naive CD4+ T cells from blood. The receptors were sampled from a man between 18 and 29 years old with type 1 diabetes.

This clone was observed a few times. The rearrangement uses TRBV29-1 and TRBJ2-3; unclear D gene. The CDR3 is 10 amino acids. V shed 7 bases and J shed 6 bases, with 8 bases lying between them. The germline V gene has CDR1 SQVTM and CDR2 ANQGSEA. The CDR3 sequence is CSGRMDTQYF. CDR3 nucleotide sequence: TGCAGCGGCAGGATGGATACGCAGTATTTT.

This rearrangement joins TRBV30 to TRBJ1-1; no clear D gene. Germline values: CDR1 GTSNPN, CDR2 SVGIG (reference sequence). V gave up 2 bases and J gave up 0 bases, with 13 bases separating them. There are 15 residues in the CDR3. For the CDR3, the DNA is TGTGCCTGGAGTCCATTGGGCAGGCTGAACACTGAAGCTTTCTTT. Protein sequence: CAWSPLGRLNTEAFF.

J is TRBJ2-4 and V is TRBV5-1; 7 nucleotides match TRBD2. The CDR3 extends over 15 amino acids. Germline CDR1 is SGHRS and CDR2 is YFSETQ. J gave up 5 bases and V 0 bases, and 5 bases lay outside the gene matches. CDR3 sequence reads: CASSLDPGGQNIQYF. CDR3 DNA: TGCGCCAGCAGCTTGGACCCGGGAGGCCAAAACATTCAGTACTTC.

This clone was counted only a few times. This chain joins TRBV7-3 and TRBJ2-3, with a tentative D call TRBD2 (6 bases). The V gene lost 5 bases and the J gene lost 2 bases, with 20 bases spanning the gap. The CDR3 is 17 residues long. Germline CDR1 reads SGHTA; CDR2 reads FQGTGA. The CDR3 spells CASSPLPNAGSTDTQYF. The CDR3 coding sequence is TGTGCCAGCAGCCCCCTTCCCAACGCGGGGTCCACAGATACGCAGTATTTT.

This clone occurred a few times. The V call is TRBV6-5, the J call TRBJ2-3; TRBD2 agrees at 10 bases. Germline assignment: CDR1 MNHEY and CDR2 SVGAGI. The length of the CDR3 is 15 residues. V lost 7 bases, J lost 3 bases, and 7 bases stayed unmatched. The CDR3 region is CASTTLAGGTDTQYF. CDR3 bases: TGTGCCAGCACAACCTTAGCGGGGGGTACAGATACGCAGTATTTT.